Listed below are T cell receptor beta chains from one sample, sequenced in a study of shared clonotypes between healthy human individuals. Assay: immunoSEQ multiplex PCR; the TCRdb copy retains only in-frame clones and omits some. The table includes some 2 million clones, just under 95% detected once. Sequenced material: naive CD8+ T cells sorted from blood. These receptors all come from a man in his late teens or twenties in good health. CDR3s include the opening cysteine and the closing phenylalanine or tryptophan. Fields, in order: V gene, clone size, J gene, D gene, CDR3 protein, CDR3 DNA. A D gene is named only where the DNA matches it firmly. A clone size is listed for some rows: how often the clone was seen (once, few, many), or a class if it is expanded.

>TRBV6-1|-|TRBJ2-5|-
CASSVGGVETQYF
TGTGCCAGCAGTGTGGGGGGCGTGGAGACCCAGTACTTC
>TRBV27|-|TRBJ1-1|TRBD1
CASSLAGGFAEAFF
TGTGCCAGCAGTTTAGCAGGGGGCTTCGCTGAAGCTTTCTTT
>TRBV19|once|TRBJ1-2|TRBD1
CASRTGGYGYTF
TGTGCCAGCCGAACAGGGGGCTATGGCTACACCTTC
>TRBV2|-|TRBJ1-5|-
CASSEWVDNQPQHF
TGTGCCAGCAGTGAATGGGTAGACAATCAGCCCCAGCATTTT
>TRBV7-6|-|TRBJ1-1|-
CASSLERGTEAFF
TGTGCCAGCAGCTTAGAGCGAGGCACTGAAGCTTTCTTT
>TRBV11-2|-|TRBJ2-7|-
CASSLYSAKSYEQYF
TGTGCCAGCAGCTTATATTCGGCAAAATCCTACGAGCAGTACTTC
>TRBV11-2|-|TRBJ1-4|-
CASSLDGLSGRLEKLFF
TGTGCCAGCAGCTTAGATGGTCTTTCGGGGCGTTTGGAAAAACTGTTTTTT
>TRBV5-8|-|TRBJ1-2|-
CASSSSSYGYTF
TGTGCCAGCAGCTCAAGTTCCTATGGCTACACCTTC
>TRBV6-5|-|TRBJ1-1|-
CATRVSNEAFF
TGTGCCACCCGGGTTAGCAATGAAGCTTTCTTT
>TRBV9|once|TRBJ2-7|-
CASSGGVGLHSYEQYF
TGTGCCAGCAGCGGAGGGGTGGGGCTCCACTCCTACGAGCAGTACTTC
>TRBV11-2|-|TRBJ2-2|-
CASSWTGELFF
TGTGCCAGCAGCTGGACCGGGGAGCTGTTTTTT